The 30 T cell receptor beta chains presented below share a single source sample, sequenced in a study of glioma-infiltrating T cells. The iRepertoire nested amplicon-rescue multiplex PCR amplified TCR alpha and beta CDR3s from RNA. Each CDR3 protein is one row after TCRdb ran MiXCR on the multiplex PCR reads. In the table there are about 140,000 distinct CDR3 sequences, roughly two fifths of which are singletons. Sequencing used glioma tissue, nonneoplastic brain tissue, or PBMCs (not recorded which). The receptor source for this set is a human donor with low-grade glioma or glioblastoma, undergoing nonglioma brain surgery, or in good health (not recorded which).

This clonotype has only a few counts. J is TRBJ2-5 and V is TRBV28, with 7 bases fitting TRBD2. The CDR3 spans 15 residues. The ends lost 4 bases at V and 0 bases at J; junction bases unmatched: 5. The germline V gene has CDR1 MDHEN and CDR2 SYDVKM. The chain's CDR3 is CASSSGGANQETQYF. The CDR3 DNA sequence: TGTGCCAGCAGTTCGGGGGGTGCGAACCAAGAGACCCAGTACTTC.

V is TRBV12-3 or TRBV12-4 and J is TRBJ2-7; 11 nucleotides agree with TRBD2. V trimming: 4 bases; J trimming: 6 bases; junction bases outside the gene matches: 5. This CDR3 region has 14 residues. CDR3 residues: CASSSLAGGVEQYF. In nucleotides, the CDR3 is TGTGCCAGCAGTTCTCTAGCGGGGGGCGTCGAGCAGTACTTC.

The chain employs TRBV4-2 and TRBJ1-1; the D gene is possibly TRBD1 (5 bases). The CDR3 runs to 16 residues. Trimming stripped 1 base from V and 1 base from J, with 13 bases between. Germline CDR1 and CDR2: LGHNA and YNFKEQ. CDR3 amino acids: CASSQGAGQRNTEAFF. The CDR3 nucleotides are TGTGCCAGCAGCCAAGGGGCAGGGCAGAGGAACACTGAAGCTTTCTTT.

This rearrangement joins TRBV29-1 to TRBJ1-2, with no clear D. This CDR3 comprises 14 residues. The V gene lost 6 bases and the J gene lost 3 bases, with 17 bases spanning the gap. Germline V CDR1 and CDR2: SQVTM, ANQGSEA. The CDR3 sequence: CSVSAGSGDYGYTF. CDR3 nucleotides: TGCAGCGTATCCGCGGGGAGCGGGGACTATGGCTACACCTTC.

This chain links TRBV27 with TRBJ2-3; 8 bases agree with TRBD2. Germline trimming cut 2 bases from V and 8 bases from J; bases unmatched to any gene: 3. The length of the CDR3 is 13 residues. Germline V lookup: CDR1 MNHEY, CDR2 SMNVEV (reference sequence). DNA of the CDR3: TGTGCCAGCAGTTTAAGACGGGAGGGTACGCAGTATTTT. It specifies CASSLRREGTQYF.

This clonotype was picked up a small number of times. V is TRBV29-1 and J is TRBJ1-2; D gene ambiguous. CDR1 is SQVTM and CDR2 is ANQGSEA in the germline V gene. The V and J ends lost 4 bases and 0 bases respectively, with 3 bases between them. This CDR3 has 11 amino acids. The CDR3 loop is CSVGANYGYTF. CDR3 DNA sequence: TGCAGCGTTGGTGCTAACTATGGCTACACCTTC.

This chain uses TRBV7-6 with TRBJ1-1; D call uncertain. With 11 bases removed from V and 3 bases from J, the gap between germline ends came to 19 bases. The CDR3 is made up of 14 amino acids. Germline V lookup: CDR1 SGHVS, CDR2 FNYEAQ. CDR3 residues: CARSRVGVDTEAFF. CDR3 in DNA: TGTGCCCGCTCGCGAGTAGGCGTTGACACTGAAGCTTTCTTT.

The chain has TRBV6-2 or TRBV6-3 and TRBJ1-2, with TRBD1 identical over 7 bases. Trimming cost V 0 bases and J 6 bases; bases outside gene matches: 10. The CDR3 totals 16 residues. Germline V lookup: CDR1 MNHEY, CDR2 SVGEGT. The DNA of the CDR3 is TGTGCCAGCAGTTACTCGTCCGGGACAGAGAGAAATGGCTACACCTTC. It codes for CASSYSSGTERNGYTF.

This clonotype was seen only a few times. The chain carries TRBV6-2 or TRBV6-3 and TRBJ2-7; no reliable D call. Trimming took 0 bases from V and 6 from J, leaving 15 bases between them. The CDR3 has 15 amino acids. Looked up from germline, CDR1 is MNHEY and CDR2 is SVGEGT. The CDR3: CASSYSMAVPSEQYF. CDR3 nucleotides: TGTGCCAGCAGTTACTCGATGGCAGTCCCGTCCGAGCAGTACTTC.

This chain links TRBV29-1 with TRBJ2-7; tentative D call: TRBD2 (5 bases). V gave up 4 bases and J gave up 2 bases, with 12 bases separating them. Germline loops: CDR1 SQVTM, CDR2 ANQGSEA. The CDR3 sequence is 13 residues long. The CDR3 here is CSVVDGITYEQYF. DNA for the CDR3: TGCAGCGTTGTCGACGGGATCACCTACGAGCAGTACTTC.

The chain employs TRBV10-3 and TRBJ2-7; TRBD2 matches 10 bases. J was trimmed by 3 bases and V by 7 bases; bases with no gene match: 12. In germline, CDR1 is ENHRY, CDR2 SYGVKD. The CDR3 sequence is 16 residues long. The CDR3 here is CAITFFSSGGNYEQYF. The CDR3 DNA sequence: TGTGCCATCACCTTCTTCTCTAGCGGGGGAAACTACGAGCAGTACTTC.

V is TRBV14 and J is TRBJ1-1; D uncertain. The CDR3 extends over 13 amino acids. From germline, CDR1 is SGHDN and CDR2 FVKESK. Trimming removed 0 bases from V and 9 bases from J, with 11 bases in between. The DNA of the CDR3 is TGTGCCAGCAGCCAAGACCAGGTTTATAAAGCTTTCTTT. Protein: CASSQDQVYKAFF.

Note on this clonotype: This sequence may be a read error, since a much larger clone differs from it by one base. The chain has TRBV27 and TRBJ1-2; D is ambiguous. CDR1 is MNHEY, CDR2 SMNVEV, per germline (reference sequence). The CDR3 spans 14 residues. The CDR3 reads CASSLTSLDYGHTF. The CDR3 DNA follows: TGTGCCAGCAGTCTTACGTCCTTAGACTATGGCCACACCTTC.

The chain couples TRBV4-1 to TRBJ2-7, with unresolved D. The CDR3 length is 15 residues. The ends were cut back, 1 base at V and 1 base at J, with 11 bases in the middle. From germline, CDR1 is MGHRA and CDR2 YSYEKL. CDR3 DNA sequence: TGCGCCAGCAGCCAAGCCCGGATTGGGTCCTACGAGCAGTACTTC. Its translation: CASSQARIGSYEQYF.

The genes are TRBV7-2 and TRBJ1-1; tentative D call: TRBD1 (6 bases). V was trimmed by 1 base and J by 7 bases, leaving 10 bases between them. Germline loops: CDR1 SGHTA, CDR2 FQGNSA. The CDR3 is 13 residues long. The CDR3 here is CASSLGWTDEAFF. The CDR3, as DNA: TGTGCCAGCAGCTTAGGGTGGACAGATGAAGCTTTCTTT.

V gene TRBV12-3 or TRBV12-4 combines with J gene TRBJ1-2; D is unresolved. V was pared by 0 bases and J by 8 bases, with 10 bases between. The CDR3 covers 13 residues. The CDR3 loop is CASSLAGGGGYTF. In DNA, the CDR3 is TGTGCCAGCAGTTTAGCGGGAGGAGGCGGCTACACCTTC.

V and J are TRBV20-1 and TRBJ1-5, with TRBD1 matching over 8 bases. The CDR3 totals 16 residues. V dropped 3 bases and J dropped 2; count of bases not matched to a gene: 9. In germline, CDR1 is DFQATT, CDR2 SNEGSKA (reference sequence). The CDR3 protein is CSASSVQGAGNQPQHF. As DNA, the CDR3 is TGCAGTGCTAGTTCGGTGCAGGGGGCCGGCAATCAGCCCCAGCATTTT.

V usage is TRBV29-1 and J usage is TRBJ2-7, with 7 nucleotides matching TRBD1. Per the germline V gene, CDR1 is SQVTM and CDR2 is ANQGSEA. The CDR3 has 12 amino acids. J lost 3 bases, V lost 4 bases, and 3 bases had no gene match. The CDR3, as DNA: TGCAGCGTTGCCGGGACAGACTACGAGCAGTACTTC. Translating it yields CSVAGTDYEQYF.

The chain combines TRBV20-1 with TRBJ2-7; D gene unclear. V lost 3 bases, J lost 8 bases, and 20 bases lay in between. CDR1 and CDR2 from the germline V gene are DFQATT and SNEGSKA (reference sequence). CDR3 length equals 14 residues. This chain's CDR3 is CSASRVQKIYQQYF. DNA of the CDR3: TGCAGTGCTAGCCGGGTCCAAAAGATATACCAGCAGTACTTC.

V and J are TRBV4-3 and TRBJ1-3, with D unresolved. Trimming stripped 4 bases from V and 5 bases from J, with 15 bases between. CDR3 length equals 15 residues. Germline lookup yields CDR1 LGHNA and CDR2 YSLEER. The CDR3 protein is CASSPLADLRNTIYF. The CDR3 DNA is TGCGCCAGCAGCCCCCTGGCGGACCTCAGAAACACCATATATTTT.

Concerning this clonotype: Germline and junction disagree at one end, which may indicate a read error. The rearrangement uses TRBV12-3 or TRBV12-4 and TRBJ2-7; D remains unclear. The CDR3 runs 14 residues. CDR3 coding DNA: TGTGCCAGCAGTTTAAATAACAGATACTACGAGCAGTGCTTC. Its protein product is CASSLNNRYYEQCF.

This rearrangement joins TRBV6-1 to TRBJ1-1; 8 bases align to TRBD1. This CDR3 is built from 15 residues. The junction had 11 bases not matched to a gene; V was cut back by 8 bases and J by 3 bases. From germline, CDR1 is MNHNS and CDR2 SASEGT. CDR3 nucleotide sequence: TGTGCCAGCTGGGACTCAGGGGGCGCGGACACTGAAGCTTTCTTT. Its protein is CASWDSGGADTEAFF.

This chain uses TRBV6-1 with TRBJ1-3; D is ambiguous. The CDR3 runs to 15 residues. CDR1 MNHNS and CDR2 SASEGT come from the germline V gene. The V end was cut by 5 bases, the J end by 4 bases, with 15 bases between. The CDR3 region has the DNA TGTGCCAGCAGTTATCGGCCAGCCACAGGAAACACCATATATTTT. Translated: CASSYRPATGNTIYF.

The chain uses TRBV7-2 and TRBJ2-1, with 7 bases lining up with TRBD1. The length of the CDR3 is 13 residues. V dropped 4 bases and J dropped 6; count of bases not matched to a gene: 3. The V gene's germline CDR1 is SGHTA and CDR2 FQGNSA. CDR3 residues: CASSWTGLNEQFF. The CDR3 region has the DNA TGTGCCAGCAGCTGGACAGGTCTCAATGAGCAGTTCTTC.

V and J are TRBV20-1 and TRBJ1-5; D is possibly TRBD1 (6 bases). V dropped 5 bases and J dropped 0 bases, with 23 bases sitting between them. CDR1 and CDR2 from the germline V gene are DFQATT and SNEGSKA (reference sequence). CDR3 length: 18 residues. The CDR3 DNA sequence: TGCAGTGCTTTCTGGGGGGGCGGCGGAGGTTATAGCAATCAGCCCCAGCATTTT. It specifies CSAFWGGGGGYSNQPQHF.

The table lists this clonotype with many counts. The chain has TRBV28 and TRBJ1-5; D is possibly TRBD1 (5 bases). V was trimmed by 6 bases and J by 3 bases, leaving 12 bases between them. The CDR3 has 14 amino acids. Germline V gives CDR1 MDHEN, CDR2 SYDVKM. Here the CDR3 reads CASRETASNQPQHF. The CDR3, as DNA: TGTGCCAGCAGAGAGACAGCTTCCAATCAGCCCCAGCATTTT.

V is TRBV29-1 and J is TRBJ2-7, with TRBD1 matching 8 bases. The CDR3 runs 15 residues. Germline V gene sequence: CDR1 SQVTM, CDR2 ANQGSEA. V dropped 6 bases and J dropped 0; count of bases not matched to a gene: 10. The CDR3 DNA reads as TGCAGCGTGGGATGGGACAGGCTAAGCTCCTACGAGCAGTACTTC. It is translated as CSVGWDRLSSYEQYF.

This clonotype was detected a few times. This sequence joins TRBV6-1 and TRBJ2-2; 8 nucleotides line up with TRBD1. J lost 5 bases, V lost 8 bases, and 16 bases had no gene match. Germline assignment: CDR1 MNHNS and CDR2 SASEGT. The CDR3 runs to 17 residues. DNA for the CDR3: TGTGCCAGCGTAAGGCAGGGGGCGAAATCGGGGACCGGGGAGCTGTTTTTT. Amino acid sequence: CASVRQGAKSGTGELFF.

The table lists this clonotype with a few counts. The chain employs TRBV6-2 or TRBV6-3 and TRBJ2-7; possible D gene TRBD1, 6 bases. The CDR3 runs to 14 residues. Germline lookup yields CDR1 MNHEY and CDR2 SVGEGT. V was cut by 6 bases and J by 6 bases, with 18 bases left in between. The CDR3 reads CASRPRGILFEQYF. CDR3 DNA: TGTGCCAGCAGACCCAGGGGAATTCTTTTCGAGCAGTACTTC.

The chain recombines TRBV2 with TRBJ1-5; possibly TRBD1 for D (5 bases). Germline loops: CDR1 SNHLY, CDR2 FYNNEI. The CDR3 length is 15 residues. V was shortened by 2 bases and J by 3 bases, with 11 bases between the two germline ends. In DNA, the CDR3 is TGTGCCAGCAGTGAATCAACAGGACACAATCAGCCCCAGCATTTT. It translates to CASSESTGHNQPQHF.